What follows is one TCR beta chain and its context. Its specificity is unknown. Germline V gives CDR1 MDHEN, CDR2 SYDVKM. V trimming: 5 bases; J trimming: 5 bases; junction bases outside the gene matches: 12. The length of the CDR3 is 16 residues. The assay was immunoSEQ multiplex PCR, and TCRdb's table has in-frame clones only and misses some. The repertoire holds under 35,000 clones, less than 97% seen once, with approximately 0.17% in the top ten. This record belongs to a study of circulating and synovial CD4+ cells in juvenile arthritis. Broader study findings: Overlap with synovium rose as more T cells were sequenced. These repertoires were less diverse than bulk blood CD4 repertoires. T cell genome counts differed by at least an order of magnitude between CPL and CD4 samples.

This receptor was identified in a human donor with juvenile idiopathic arthritis. Sequenced material: CD4+ T cells from blood. This chain uses TRBV28 with TRBJ2-5, with 9 bases identical to TRBD1. CDR3 amino acids: CASSLTGGRFVETQYF. CDR3 sequence (DNA): TGTGCCAGCAGTCTTACAGGGGGCAGGTTCGTGGAGACCCAGTACTTC.